One sample yielded the 29 T cell receptor beta chains listed below, sequenced in a study of blood T cell repertoires in COVID-19. Data came from immunoSEQ multiplex PCR; TCRdb stores just in-frame clones and leaves some out. The sample lists under 45,000 clones, more than 75% seen once, with around 9.1% in the top ten. The specimen sequenced was peripheral blood. The receptors here all came from an elderly man with active COVID-19.

This clone was counted a single time. The V call is TRBV11-2, the J call TRBJ2-3, with D possibly being TRBD2 (5 bases). The CDR3 is made up of 15 amino acids. Germline V gene sequence: CDR1 SGHAT, CDR2 FQNNGV. Trimming cost V 4 bases and J 2 bases, with 13 bases left between them. The CDR3 protein is CASSSQRRNTDTQYF. In DNA, the CDR3 is TGTGCCAGCAGCTCCCAGCGGCGCAACACAGATACGCAGTATTTT. Full variable domain (outside the CDR3, taken from reference TRBV11-2 and TRBJ2-3): EAGVAQSPRYKIIEKRQSVAFWCNPISGHATLYWYQQILGQGPKLLIQFQNNGVVDDSQLPKDRFSAERLKGVDSTLKIQPAKLEDSAVYLCASSSQRRNTDTQYFGPGTRLTVL.

The CDR3 DNA reads TGTGCCAGCAGTCCGACTAGCGGGAAAAATGAGCAGTTCTTC. It yields the protein CASSPTSGKNEQFF. The V call is TRBV27, the J call TRBJ2-1; 11 bases align to TRBD2. CDR1 is MNHEY, CDR2 SMNVEV, per germline (reference sequence). The CDR3 spans 14 residues. V was pared by 5 bases and J by 7 bases, with 4 bases of the junction left unmatched.

The chain joins TRBV6-1 to TRBJ2-3, with D perhaps matching TRBD2 (5 bases). The V gene lost 2 bases and the J gene lost 2 bases, with 11 bases spanning the gap. CDR1 and CDR2 from the germline V gene are MNHNS and SASEGT. This CDR3 is 15 amino acids long. CDR3 protein: CASSEKSGYTDTQYF. CDR3 in DNA: TGTGCCAGCAGTGAAAAGAGCGGTTACACAGATACGCAGTATTTT.

The gene calls are TRBV27 and TRBJ1-3, with TRBD1 matching 7 bases. Trimming took 6 bases from V and 0 from J; bases not matched to a gene: 5. Germline V lookup: CDR1 MNHEY, CDR2 SMNVEV (reference sequence). This CDR3 region has 15 residues. CDR3 DNA sequence: TGTGCCAGCAGCCCTCAGGGGGTCTCTGGAAACACCATATATTTT. Protein: CASSPQGVSGNTIYF.

The rearrangement uses TRBV7-2 and TRBJ2-2; D remains ambiguous. Trimming left V 5 bases short and J 9 bases short, with 10 bases between. In germline, CDR1 is SGHTA, CDR2 FQGNSA. The CDR3 runs to 12 residues. CDR3: CASSRSLRELFF. CDR3 DNA sequence: TGTGCCAGCAGCCGTAGTCTAAGGGAGCTGTTTTTT.

This clone showed up just once. The CDR3 sequence is CASSRRLAGFQETQYF. In DNA, the CDR3 is TGTGCCAGCAGCCGCAGACTAGCGGGGTTTCAAGAGACCCAGTACTTC. This rearrangement joins TRBV3-1 (or the pseudogene TRBV3-2) to TRBJ2-5, with 11 positions matching TRBD2. The CDR3 is 16 amino acids. The trim removed 4 bases at V and 2 bases at J, leaving 6 bases unmatched. Germline V lookup: CDR1 LGHDT, CDR2 YNNKEL (reference sequence).

This chain joins TRBV28 and TRBJ2-5; D is uncertain. CDR3 length: 12 residues. Germline CDR1 MDHEN, CDR2 SYDVKM. CDR3 nucleotide sequence: TGTGCATCCTGTGTACTCCAAGAGACCCAGTACTTC. Translating it yields CASCVLQETQYF.

The V and J genes are TRBV7-2 and TRBJ2-1; D gene ambiguous. The CDR3 length is 15 residues. Germline V gene lookup returns CDR1 SGHTA and CDR2 FQGNSA. Trimming removed 2 bases at V and 5 bases at J, with 13 bases between. The CDR3 DNA reads as TGTGCCAGCAGCTTAACCCTTGACTCAGACAATGAGCAGTTCTTC. The encoded protein is CASSLTLDSDNEQFF.

The chain couples TRBV7-2 to TRBJ2-7, with unresolved D. V lost 6 bases and J 3 bases, leaving 6 bases between the germline ends. CDR1 is SGHTA and CDR2 is FQGNSA in the germline V gene. CDR3 size: 11 residues. In DNA, the CDR3 is TGTGCCAGCAGAATAGACTACGAGCAGTACTTC. It encodes CASRIDYEQYF.

Comment on this clone: At one end, the junction sequence differs from germline, possibly due to a read error. V and J are TRBV18 and TRBJ2-3; 8 bases agree with TRBD2. The CDR3 totals 14 residues. Per germline, CDR1 KGHSH and CDR2 LQKENI. The CDR3 DNA follows: TGTGCCGGCTCCCCGACTAGCGGCACAGATACGCAGTATTTT. Its protein is CAGSPTSGTDTQYF.

This chain uses TRBV6-5 with TRBJ2-7; tentatively, D is TRBD2 (6 bases). The CDR3 covers 15 residues. The V end lost 0 bases, the J end lost 2 bases, and 11 bases lay between the germline ends. The germline gives CDR1 MNHEY, CDR2 SVGAGI. CDR3 amino acids: CASSYSLAPTYEQYF. Written as DNA, the CDR3 is TGTGCCAGCAGTTACTCGCTAGCGCCAACCTACGAGCAGTACTTC.

The chain uses TRBV3-1 (or the pseudogene TRBV3-2) and TRBJ2-7; 11 bases fit TRBD1. This CDR3 contains 16 residues. J lost 5 bases, V lost 1 base, and 7 bases had no gene match. Germline V gene sequence: CDR1 LGHDT, CDR2 YNNKEL (reference sequence). Here the CDR3 reads CASSQVRDRGTHEQYF. CDR3 in DNA: TGTGCCAGCAGCCAAGTCCGGGACAGGGGGACTCACGAGCAGTACTTC.

The rearrangement links TRBV10-1 to TRBJ1-1; TRBD1 might be the D (6 bases). The CDR3 has 14 residues. Germline loops: CDR1 WNHNN, CDR2 SYGVQD (reference sequence). V was pared by 5 bases and J by 0 bases, with 10 bases between. The chain's CDR3 is CASSFGQMNTEAFF. The CDR3 DNA reads as TGCGCCAGCAGTTTTGGACAGATGAACACTGAAGCTTTCTTT.

This clone showed up just once. V and J are TRBV11-2 and TRBJ2-1; 9 bases are shared with TRBD2. The CDR3 loop spans 18 amino acids. J lost 3 bases, V lost 3 bases, and 12 bases had no gene match. Germline V gene data show CDR1 as SGHAT and CDR2 as FQNNGV. The CDR3 protein is CASSFIGAKREVYNEQFF. CDR3 sequence (DNA): TGTGCCAGCAGCTTTATTGGTGCGAAGCGGGAGGTCTACAATGAGCAGTTCTTC.

The chain employs TRBV5-4 and TRBJ2-3, with TRBD1 matching 7 bases. Germline V gene data show CDR1 as SGHNT and CDR2 as YYREEE (reference sequence). This CDR3 comprises 13 residues. Trimming removed 2 bases from V and 5 bases from J; junction bases left unmatched: 2. The CDR3 sequence: CASSLDRVDTQYF. The DNA of the CDR3 is TGTGCCAGCAGCTTAGACAGGGTAGATACGCAGTATTTT. Together with reference TRBV5-4 and TRBJ2-3, the CDR3 gives the full variable domain: ETGVTQSPTHLIKTRGQQVTLRCSSQSGHNTVSWYQQALGQGPQFIFQYYREEENGRGNFPPRFSGLQFPNYSSELNVNALELDDSALYLCASSLDRVDTQYFGPGTRLTVL.

This chain uses TRBV21-1 with TRBJ2-2; the D call of TRBD1 is as the table states it, not checked on the DNA. TRBV21-1 is a known pseudogene. This CDR3 comprises 19 residues. The CDR3 spells CASSNAKAGDRTNTGELFF. The CDR3 DNA reads as TGTGCCAGCAGCAATGCGAAAGCCGGTGACAGGACGAACACCGGGGAGCTGTTTTTT.

The rearrangement joins TRBV7-8 to TRBJ2-5; TRBD2 agrees at 7 bases. CDR3 length: 16 amino acids. Germline CDR1 is SGHVS and CDR2 is FQNEAQ. V gave up 3 bases and J gave up 3 bases; unmatched junction bases: 10. CDR3 nucleotides: TGTGCCAGCAGCTTTGGACCGGGACTAAGTAAAGAGACCCAGTACTTC. It codes for CASSFGPGLSKETQYF.

This rearrangement joins TRBV9 to TRBJ2-1, with D perhaps TRBD2 (5 bases). The V and J ends lost 3 bases and 0 bases respectively, with 10 bases between them. Germline V gene sequence: CDR1 SGDLS, CDR2 YYNGEE. The CDR3 has 15 residues. This CDR3 is CASSESGISYNEQFF. CDR3 sequence (DNA): TGTGCCAGCAGCGAATCCGGGATCTCCTACAATGAGCAGTTCTTC.

This clone was counted only a few times. The V call is TRBV27, the J call TRBJ1-2, with 7 bases aligning to TRBD1. This CDR3 spans 16 amino acids. Germline lookup yields CDR1 MNHEY and CDR2 SMNVEV (reference sequence). The ends lost 6 bases at V and 1 base at J; junction bases unmatched: 11. The CDR3 DNA reads TGTGCCAGCAGATATAAGCCGGGACAGAATAACTATGGCTACACCTTC. Encoded protein: CASRYKPGQNNYGYTF.

The gene calls are TRBV5-6 and TRBJ2-5, with TRBD2 identical over 7 bases. The CDR3 extends over 15 amino acids. The germline CDR1 and CDR2 sequences are SGHDT and YYEEEE. V was pared by 3 bases and J by 9 bases, with 14 bases of the junction left unmatched. The chain's CDR3 is CASSSKGAGPMAQYF. The CDR3 region has the DNA TGTGCCAGCAGCTCGAAGGGAGCGGGACCCATGGCCCAGTACTTC.

This chain connects TRBV18 to TRBJ2-1, with 13 bases that match TRBD2. The V gene's germline CDR1 is KGHSH and CDR2 LQKENI. The trim removed 3 bases at V and 0 bases at J, leaving 11 bases unmatched. The CDR3 covers 20 residues. CDR3 loop: CASSPTQGLAGPNSYNEQFF. The DNA of the CDR3 is TGTGCCAGCTCACCGACGCAGGGACTAGCGGGACCAAACTCCTACAATGAGCAGTTCTTC.

A single count supports this clone. J is TRBJ1-1 and V is TRBV7-2; no firm D call. This CDR3 is 13 amino acids long. Germline V CDR1 and CDR2: SGHTA, FQGNSA. Trimming left V 1 base short and J 5 bases short, with 8 bases between. The chain's CDR3 is CASSLGLETEAFF. The CDR3 nucleotides are TGTGCCAGCAGCTTAGGTCTGGAGACTGAAGCTTTCTTT.

The V gene is TRBV18, the J gene TRBJ2-3, with D possibly being TRBD1 (5 bases). Germline assignment: CDR1 KGHSH and CDR2 LQKENI. CDR3 length: 14 residues. Trimming removed 3 bases from V and 3 bases from J, with 10 bases in between. The CDR3 sequence: CASSPLDTTDTQYF. In nucleotides, the CDR3 is TGTGCCAGCTCACCCTTGGACACGACAGATACGCAGTATTTT. The full variable domain, rest sourced from reference TRBV18 and TRBJ2-3, is NAGVMQNPRHLVRRRGQEARLRCSPMKGHSHVYWYRQLPEEGLKFMVYLQKENIIDESGMPKERFSAEFPKEGPSILRIQQVVRGDSAAYFCASSPLDTTDTQYFGPGTRLTVL.

The rearrangement links TRBV15 to TRBJ2-7; 9 bases are shared with TRBD2. This CDR3 contains 14 residues. The germline CDR1 and CDR2 sequences are LNHNV and YYDKDF (reference sequence). After removal of 6 bases from V and 0 bases from J, the junction contained 3 bases not matched to a gene. This CDR3 is CATRKREVSYEQYF. CDR3 sequence (DNA): TGTGCCACCAGAAAGCGGGAGGTCTCCTACGAGCAGTACTTC.

This clone was seen more than once but under ten times. The chain has TRBV19 and TRBJ2-7; 10 bases align to TRBD2. The CDR3 covers 15 residues. The J segment lost 4 bases and the V segment lost 5 bases, leaving 8 bases of the junction unmatched. Germline V gene data show CDR1 as LNHDA and CDR2 as SQIVND (reference sequence). The CDR3 bases are TGTGCCAGTAGTTTGAGATCTAGCGGGAGTTACGAGCAGTACTTC. Its protein product is CASSLRSSGSYEQYF.

CDR3 DNA sequence: TGTGCCTGGAGTGGATCAGGTTACGAGCAGTACTTC. It codes for CAWSGSGYEQYF. V is TRBV30 and J is TRBJ2-7; D remains unclear. CDR3 length: 12 amino acids. Germline CDR1 and CDR2: GTSNPN and SVGIG (reference sequence). V lost 1 base to trimming and J lost 4 bases, with 8 bases between them.

V gene TRBV6-2 or TRBV6-3 combines with J gene TRBJ2-7; tentative D call: TRBD2 (6 bases). V dropped 5 bases and J dropped 3 bases, with 11 bases sitting between them. Germline CDR1 MNHEY, CDR2 SVGEGT. This CDR3 contains 13 residues. The CDR3 DNA sequence: TGTGCCAGCAGTCTGGGGGGAATCTACGAGCAGTACTTC. Amino acids: CASSLGGIYEQYF.

The rearrangement joins TRBV7-9 to TRBJ2-5; TRBD2 agrees at 9 bases. The CDR3 runs 15 residues. Germline CDR1 is SEHNR and CDR2 is FQNEAQ (reference sequence). J gave up 5 bases and V 2 bases, and 6 bases lay outside the gene matches. DNA for the CDR3: TGTGCCAGCAGCTTAATCGCGGGAGGGGGGGAGACCCAGTACTTC. This gives the protein CASSLIAGGGETQYF. The full variable domain, in which reference TRBV7-9 and TRBJ2-5 provide the parts outside the CDR3, is DTGVSQNPRHKITKRGQNVTFRCDPISEHNRLYWYRQTLGQGPEFLTYFQNEAQLEKSRLLSDRFSAERPKGSFSTLEIQRTEQGDSAMYLCASSLIAGGGETQYFGPGTRLLVL.

J is TRBJ1-3 and V is TRBV7-2, with D possibly being TRBD1 (5 bases). Germline CDR1 is SGHTA and CDR2 is FQGNSA. The CDR3 is 16 amino acids. V lost 5 bases, J lost 4 bases, and 18 bases lay in between. As DNA, the CDR3 is TGTGCCAGCAGCCAGAGGGGACTGATGGGGGGAAACACCATATATTTT. Encoded protein: CASSQRGLMGGNTIYF.